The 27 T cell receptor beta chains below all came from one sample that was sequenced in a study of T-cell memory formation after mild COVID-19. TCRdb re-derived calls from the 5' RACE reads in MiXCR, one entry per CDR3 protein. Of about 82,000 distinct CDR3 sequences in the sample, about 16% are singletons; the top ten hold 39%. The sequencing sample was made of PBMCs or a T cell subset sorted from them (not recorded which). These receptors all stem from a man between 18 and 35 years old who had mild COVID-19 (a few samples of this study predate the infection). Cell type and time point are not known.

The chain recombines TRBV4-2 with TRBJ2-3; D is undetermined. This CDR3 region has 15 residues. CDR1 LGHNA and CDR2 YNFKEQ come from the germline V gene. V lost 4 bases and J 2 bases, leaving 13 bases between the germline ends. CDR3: CASSREQSYTDTQYF. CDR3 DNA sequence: TGTGCCAGCAGCCGTGAACAGTCCTACACAGATACGCAGTATTTT.

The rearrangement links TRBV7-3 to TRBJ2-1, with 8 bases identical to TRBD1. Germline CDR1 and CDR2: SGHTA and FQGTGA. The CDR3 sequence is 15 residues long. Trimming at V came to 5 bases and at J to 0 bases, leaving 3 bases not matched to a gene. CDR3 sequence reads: CASSHRGASYNEQFF. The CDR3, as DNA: TGTGCCAGCAGCCACAGGGGGGCCTCCTACAATGAGCAGTTCTTC.

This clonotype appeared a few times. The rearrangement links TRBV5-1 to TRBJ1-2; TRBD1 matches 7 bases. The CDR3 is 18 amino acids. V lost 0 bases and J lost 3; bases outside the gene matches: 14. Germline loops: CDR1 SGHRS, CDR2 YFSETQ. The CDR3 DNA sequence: TGCGCCAGCAGCTTGGCCGCAGGGGGGGACCTTACCGACTATGGCTACACCTTC. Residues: CASSLAAGGDLTDYGYTF. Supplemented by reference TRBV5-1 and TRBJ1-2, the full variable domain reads KAGVTQTPRYLIKTRGQQVTLSCSPISGHRSVSWYQQTPGQGLQFLFEYFSETQRNKGNFPGRFSGRQFSNSRSEMNVSTLELGDSALYLCASSLAAGGDLTDYGYTFGSGTRLTVV.

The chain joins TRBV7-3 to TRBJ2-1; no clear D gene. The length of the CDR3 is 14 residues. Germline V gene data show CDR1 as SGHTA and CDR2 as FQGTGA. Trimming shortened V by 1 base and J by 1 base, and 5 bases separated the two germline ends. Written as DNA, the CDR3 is TGTGCCAGCAGCTTAATGGGTTCCTACAATGAGCAGTTCTTC. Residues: CASSLMGSYNEQFF.

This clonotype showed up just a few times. CDR3 amino acids: CASSGTSQETQYF. CDR3 bases: TGTGCCAGCAGTGGGACTTCTCAAGAGACCCAGTACTTC. V and J are TRBV12-3 or TRBV12-4 and TRBJ2-5; tentatively, D is TRBD2 (6 bases). V lost 5 bases to trimming and J lost 2 bases, with 9 bases between them. This CDR3 is 13 amino acids long.

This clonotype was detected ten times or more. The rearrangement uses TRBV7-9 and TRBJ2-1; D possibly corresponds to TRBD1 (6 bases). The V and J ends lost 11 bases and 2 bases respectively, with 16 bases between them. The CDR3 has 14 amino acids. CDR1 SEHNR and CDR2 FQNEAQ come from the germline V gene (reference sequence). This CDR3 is CAGSRGATYNEQFF. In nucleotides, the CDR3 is TGTGCCGGAAGCAGGGGAGCTACCTACAATGAGCAGTTCTTC.

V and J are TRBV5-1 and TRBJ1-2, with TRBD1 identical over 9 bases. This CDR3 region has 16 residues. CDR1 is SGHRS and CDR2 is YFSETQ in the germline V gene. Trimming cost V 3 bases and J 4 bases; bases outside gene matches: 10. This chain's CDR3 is CASSSTGGQSGYGYTF. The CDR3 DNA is TGCGCCAGCAGCTCGACAGGGGGACAAAGCGGCTATGGCTACACCTTC.

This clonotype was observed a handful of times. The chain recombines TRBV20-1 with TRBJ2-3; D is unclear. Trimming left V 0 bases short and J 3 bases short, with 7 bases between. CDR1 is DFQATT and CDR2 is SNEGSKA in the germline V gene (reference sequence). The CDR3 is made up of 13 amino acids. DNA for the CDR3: TGCAGTGCTAGAGATCTATTGACAGATACGCAGTATTTT. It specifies CSARDLLTDTQYF.

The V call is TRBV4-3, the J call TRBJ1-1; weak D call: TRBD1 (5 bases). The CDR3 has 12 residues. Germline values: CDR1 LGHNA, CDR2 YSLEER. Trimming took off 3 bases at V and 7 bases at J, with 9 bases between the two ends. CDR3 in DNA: TGCGCCAGCAGCCACCCGAGGGGTGAAGCTTTCTTT. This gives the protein CASSHPRGEAFF.

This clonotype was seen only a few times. Here the CDR3 DNA reads TGTGCCAGCAAGAGGACCTACTCCTACGAGCAGTACTTC. This codes for CASKRTYSYEQYF. This rearrangement joins TRBV6-5 to TRBJ2-7; D remains ambiguous. V gave up 7 bases and J gave up 0 bases, with 10 bases separating them. The CDR3 consists of 13 residues. Germline CDR1 and CDR2: MNHEY and SVGAGI.

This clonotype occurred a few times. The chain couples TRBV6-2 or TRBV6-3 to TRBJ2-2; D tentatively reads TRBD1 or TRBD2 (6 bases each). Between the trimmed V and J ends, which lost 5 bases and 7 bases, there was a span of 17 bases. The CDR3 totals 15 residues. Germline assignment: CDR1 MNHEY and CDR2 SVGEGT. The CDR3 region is CASSASGGDGGELFF. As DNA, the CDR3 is TGTGCCAGCAGTGCCTCCGGGGGCGATGGCGGGGAGCTGTTTTTT.

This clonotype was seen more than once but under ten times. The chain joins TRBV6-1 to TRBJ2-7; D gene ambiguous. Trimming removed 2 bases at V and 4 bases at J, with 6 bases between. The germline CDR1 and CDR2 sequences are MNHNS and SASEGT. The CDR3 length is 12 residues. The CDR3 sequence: CASSEYSYEQYV. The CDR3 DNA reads TGTGCCAGCAGTGAATATTCTTACGAGCAGTACGTC.

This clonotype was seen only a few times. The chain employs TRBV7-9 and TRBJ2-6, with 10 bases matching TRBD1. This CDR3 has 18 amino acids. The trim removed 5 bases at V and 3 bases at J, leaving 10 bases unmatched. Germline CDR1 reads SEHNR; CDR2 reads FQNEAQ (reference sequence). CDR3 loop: CASSATRDRGFGANVLTF. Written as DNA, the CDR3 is TGTGCCAGCAGCGCGACCCGGGACAGGGGATTTGGGGCCAACGTCCTGACTTTC.

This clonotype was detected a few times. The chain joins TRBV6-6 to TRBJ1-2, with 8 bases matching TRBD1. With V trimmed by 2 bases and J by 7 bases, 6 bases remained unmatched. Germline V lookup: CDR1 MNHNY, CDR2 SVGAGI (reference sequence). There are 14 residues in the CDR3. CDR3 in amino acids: CASSYPGQDGGYTF. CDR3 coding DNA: TGTGCCAGCAGTTACCCGGGACAGGATGGTGGCTACACCTTC.

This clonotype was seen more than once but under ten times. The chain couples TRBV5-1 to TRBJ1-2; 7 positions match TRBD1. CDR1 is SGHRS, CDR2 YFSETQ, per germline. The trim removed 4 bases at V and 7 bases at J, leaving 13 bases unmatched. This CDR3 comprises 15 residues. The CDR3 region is CASSPRNDREGGYTF. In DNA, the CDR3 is TGCGCCAGCAGCCCCCGCAACGACAGGGAGGGTGGCTACACCTTC.

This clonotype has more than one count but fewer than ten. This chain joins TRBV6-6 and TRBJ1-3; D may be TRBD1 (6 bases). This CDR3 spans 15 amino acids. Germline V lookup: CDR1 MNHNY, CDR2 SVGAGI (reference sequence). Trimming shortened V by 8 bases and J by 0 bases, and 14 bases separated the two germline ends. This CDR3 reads CASLFRGHSGNTIYF. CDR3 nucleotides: TGTGCCAGCCTGTTCAGGGGTCACTCTGGAAACACCATATATTTT.

The CDR3, as DNA: TGTGCCAGCAGTGAAATGACTAGTGGCTACGAGCAGTACTTC. Amino acid sequence: CASSEMTSGYEQYF. The chain uses TRBV25-1 and TRBJ2-7; D is perhaps TRBD2 (6 bases). Trimming removed 2 bases at V and 3 bases at J, with 11 bases between. The length of the CDR3 is 14 residues. CDR1 is MGHDK, CDR2 SYGVNS, per germline.

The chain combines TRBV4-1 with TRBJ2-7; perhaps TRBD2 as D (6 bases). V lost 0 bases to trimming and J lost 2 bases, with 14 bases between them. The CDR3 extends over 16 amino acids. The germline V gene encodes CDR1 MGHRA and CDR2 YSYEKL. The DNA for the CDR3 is TGCGCCAGCAGCCAAGAATTTAGCGGAGGGGCCTACGAGCAGTACGTC. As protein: CASSQEFSGGAYEQYV.

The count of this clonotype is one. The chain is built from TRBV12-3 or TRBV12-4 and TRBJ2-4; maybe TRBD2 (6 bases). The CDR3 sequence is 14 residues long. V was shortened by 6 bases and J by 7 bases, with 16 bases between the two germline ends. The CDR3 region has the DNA TGTGCCAGCAGCCAGCAGGGAGGAGTTAACATTCAGTACTTC. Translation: CASSQQGGVNIQYF.

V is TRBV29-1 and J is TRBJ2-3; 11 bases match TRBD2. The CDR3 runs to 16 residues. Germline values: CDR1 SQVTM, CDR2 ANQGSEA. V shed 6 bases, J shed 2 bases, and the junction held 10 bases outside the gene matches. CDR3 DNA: TGCAGCGTAGAGACGGGACTAGCGGCAGACACAGATACGCAGTATTTT. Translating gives CSVETGLAADTDTQYF.

In DNA, the CDR3 is TGTGCCAGCAGTTACAACCCAGTAGGGGAGACCCAGTACTTC. Translation gives CASSYNPVGETQYF. This chain uses TRBV27 with TRBJ2-5; D unresolved. Trimming cost V 4 bases and J 5 bases, with 14 bases left between them. The CDR3 is 14 residues long. The germline V gene encodes CDR1 MNHEY and CDR2 SMNVEV (reference sequence).

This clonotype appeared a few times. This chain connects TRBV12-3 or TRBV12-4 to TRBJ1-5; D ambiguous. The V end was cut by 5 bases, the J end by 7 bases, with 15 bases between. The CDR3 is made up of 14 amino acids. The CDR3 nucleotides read TGTGCCAGCAGTGACGATTCCGCAGCCCAGCCCCAGCATTTT. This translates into CASSDDSAAQPQHF.

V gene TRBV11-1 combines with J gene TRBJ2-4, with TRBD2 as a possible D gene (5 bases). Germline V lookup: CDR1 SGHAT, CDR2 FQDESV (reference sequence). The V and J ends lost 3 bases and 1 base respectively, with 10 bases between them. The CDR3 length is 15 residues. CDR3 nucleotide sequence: TGTGCCAGCAGCTTCTCCGGCGGGGCCAAAAACATTCAGTACTTC. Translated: CASSFSGGAKNIQYF.

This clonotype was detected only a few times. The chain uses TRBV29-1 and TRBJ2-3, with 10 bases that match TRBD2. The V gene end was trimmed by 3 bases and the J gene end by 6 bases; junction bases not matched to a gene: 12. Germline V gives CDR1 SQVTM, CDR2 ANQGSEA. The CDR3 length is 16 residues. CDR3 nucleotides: TGCAGCGTTGAGTACTGGCTAGCGGGGGCCGAGGATACGCAGTATTTT. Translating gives CSVEYWLAGAEDTQYF.

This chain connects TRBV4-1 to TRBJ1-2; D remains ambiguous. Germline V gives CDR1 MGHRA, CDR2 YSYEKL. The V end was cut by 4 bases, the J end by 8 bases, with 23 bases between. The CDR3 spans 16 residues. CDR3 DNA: TGCGCCAGCAGCCCCTTGTACGGGGTTGATCGGAACGGCTACACCTTC. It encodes CASSPLYGVDRNGYTF.

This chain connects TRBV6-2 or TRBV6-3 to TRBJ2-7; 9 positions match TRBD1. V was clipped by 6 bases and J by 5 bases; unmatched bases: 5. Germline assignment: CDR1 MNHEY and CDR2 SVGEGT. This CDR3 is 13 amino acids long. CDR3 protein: CASRLRTGDEQYF. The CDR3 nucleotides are TGTGCCAGCAGACTTCGGACAGGGGACGAGCAGTACTTC.

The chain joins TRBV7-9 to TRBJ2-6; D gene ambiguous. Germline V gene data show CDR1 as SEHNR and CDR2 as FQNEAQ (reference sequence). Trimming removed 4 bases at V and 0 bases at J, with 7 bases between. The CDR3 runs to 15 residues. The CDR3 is CASSYYFSGANVLTF. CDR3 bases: TGTGCCAGCAGCTATTACTTCTCTGGGGCCAACGTCCTGACTTTC.